Below are 18 T cell receptor beta chains sequenced from a single sample in a study of blood T cell repertoires in COVID-19. This table comes from immunoSEQ multiplex PCR, and its TCRdb copy is limited to in-frame clones, with some not included. The sample has approximately 350,000 clones, roughly 84% seen once. Sequenced input: PBMCs or T cells enriched from blood (not recorded which). The receptors originated from a woman in her 30s who had recovered from COVID-19.

V gene TRBV3-1 (or the pseudogene TRBV3-2) combines with J gene TRBJ2-7; a weak D match, TRBD1 (5 bases). CDR1 LGHDT and CDR2 YNNKEL come from the germline V gene (reference sequence). The V end was cut by 1 base, the J end by 0 bases, with 7 bases between. This CDR3 spans 14 amino acids. The CDR3 DNA follows: TGTGCCAGCAGCCAAGCGACAGTCTCCTACGAGCAGTACTTC. This gives the protein CASSQATVSYEQYF.

The V gene is TRBV18, the J gene TRBJ2-1; 13 nucleotides line up with TRBD2. Germline assignment: CDR1 KGHSH and CDR2 LQKENI. V trimming: 3 bases; J trimming: 7 bases; junction bases outside the gene matches: 6. The CDR3 totals 16 residues. In DNA, the CDR3 is TGTGCCAGCTCACCCCCCGGACTAGCGGGAGCGAATGAGCAGTTCTTC. This sequence encodes CASSPPGLAGANEQFF.

The rearrangement joins TRBV7-9 to TRBJ1-4; no clear D gene. The germline V and J ends were trimmed by 5 bases and 7 bases, with 14 bases remaining between them. There are 14 residues in the CDR3. Germline V gene sequence: CDR1 SEHNR, CDR2 FQNEAQ (reference sequence). CDR3 residues: CASSGIGSSEKLFF. The CDR3 nucleotides read TGTGCCAGCAGCGGGATCGGGAGCAGTGAAAAACTGTTTTTT.

This sequence joins TRBV4-1 and TRBJ2-3; a possible D gene is TRBD2 (7 bases). The CDR3 covers 16 residues. CDR1 and CDR2 from the germline V gene are MGHRA and YSYEKL. The V and J ends lost 1 base and 5 bases respectively, with 16 bases between them. This CDR3 is CASSQAGGGYGDTQYF. DNA of the CDR3: TGCGCCAGCAGCCAAGCGGGGGGCGGATATGGAGATACGCAGTATTTT.

The gene calls are TRBV28 and TRBJ1-5; 8 bases line up with TRBD1. CDR1 is MDHEN and CDR2 is SYDVKM in the germline V gene. The length of the CDR3 is 16 residues. Trimming removed 2 bases from V and 0 bases from J; junction bases left unmatched: 3. The CDR3: CASSLGQGYSNQPQHF. Here the CDR3 DNA reads TGTGCCAGCAGTTTAGGACAGGGATATAGCAATCAGCCCCAGCATTTT.

V and J are TRBV6-2 or TRBV6-3 and TRBJ2-7; D uncertain. The CDR3 sequence is 14 residues long. Germline V CDR1 and CDR2: MNHEY, SVGEGT. Trimming stripped 2 bases from V and 1 base from J, with 9 bases between. CDR3 in amino acids: CASSYRSRSYEQYF. The CDR3 DNA is TGTGCCAGCAGTTACCGGTCTAGATCCTACGAGCAGTACTTC.

The chain carries TRBV28 and TRBJ1-1; unclear D gene. The CDR3 spans 14 residues. Germline assignment: CDR1 MDHEN and CDR2 SYDVKM. V lost 2 bases, J lost 5 bases, and 12 bases lay in between. CDR3 sequence (DNA): TGTGCCAGCAGTTTACGGAAGGAGCAAACTGAAGCTTTCTTT. Its translation is CASSLRKEQTEAFF.

V is TRBV7-9 and J is TRBJ2-1, with D possibly TRBD2 on 5 matching bases. CDR3 length: 15 residues. Germline CDR1 reads SEHNR; CDR2 reads FQNEAQ (reference sequence). Trimming took 3 bases from V and 7 from J, leaving 16 bases between them. DNA of the CDR3: TGTGCCAGCAGCTTTGGGAGACGAACGGGGAATGAGCAGTTCTTC. This translates into CASSFGRRTGNEQFF.

The chain carries TRBV15 and TRBJ1-5, with D possibly TRBD1 on 5 matching bases. The CDR3 runs to 19 residues. Germline V CDR1 and CDR2: LNHNV, YYDKDF (reference sequence). V lost 0 bases, J lost 4 bases, and 22 bases lay in between. The CDR3: CATSRDWVGRAVGNQPQHF. CDR3 coding DNA: TGTGCCACCAGCAGAGATTGGGTTGGCAGGGCGGTAGGGAATCAGCCCCAGCATTTT.

The chain employs TRBV19 and TRBJ2-7; 11 bases are a match to TRBD2. This CDR3 spans 15 amino acids. Looked up from germline, CDR1 is LNHDA and CDR2 is SQIVND (reference sequence). V was pared by 1 base and J by 4 bases, with 3 bases of the junction left unmatched. CDR3: CASSIALAGGYEQYF. The CDR3 bases are TGTGCCAGTAGTATAGCGCTAGCGGGAGGTTACGAGCAGTACTTC. Together with reference TRBV19 and TRBJ2-7, the CDR3 gives the full variable domain: DGGITQSPKYLFRKEGQNVTLSCEQNLNHDAMYWYRQDPGQGLRLIYYSQIVNDFQKGDIAEGYSVSREKKESFPLTVTSAQKNPTAFYLCASSIALAGGYEQYFGPGTRLTVT.

The chain links TRBV5-1 to TRBJ1-2; 9 bases fit TRBD1. CDR3 length: 14 residues. Germline V gives CDR1 SGHRS, CDR2 YFSETQ. V was pared by 2 bases and J by 8 bases, with 7 bases of the junction left unmatched. For the CDR3, the DNA is TGCGCCAGCAGCTTACTACAGGGGGCACGGGGCTACACCTTC. Translation gives CASSLLQGARGYTF.

This clone was seen only a few times. The chain is built from TRBV7-9 and TRBJ2-2; the D gene is possibly TRBD1 (6 bases). The germline gives CDR1 SEHNR, CDR2 FQNEAQ (reference sequence). The CDR3 totals 16 residues. V gave up 5 bases and J gave up 6 bases, with 19 bases separating them. The CDR3 DNA reads TGTGCCAGCAGCGGTGGACAGTACGCCCCCGCCGGGGAGCTGTTTTTT. It specifies CASSGGQYAPAGELFF.

This clone was counted between two and nine times. V usage is TRBV9 and J usage is TRBJ2-3, with D possibly matching TRBD1 (6 bases). The CDR3 consists of 13 residues. CDR1 and CDR2 from the germline V gene are SGDLS and YYNGEE. Trimming removed 3 bases from V and 2 bases from J, with 7 bases in between. The CDR3 bases are TGTGCCAGCAGCGGACAGGACACAGATACGCAGTATTTT. It specifies CASSGQDTDTQYF.

This clone was recorded once. The CDR3 here is CASSTTRRTSGGPPQETQYF. The CDR3 region has the DNA TGTGCCAGCAGCACCACCCGTCGGACTAGCGGGGGCCCCCCTCAAGAGACCCAGTACTTC. The rearrangement joins TRBV2 to TRBJ2-5; 13 bases fit TRBD2. Germline CDR1 is SNHLY and CDR2 is FYNNEI. The V gene end was trimmed by 6 bases and the J gene end by 2 bases; junction bases not matched to a gene: 18. This CDR3 is built from 20 residues.

J is TRBJ2-7 and V is TRBV4-1; the match to TRBD1 covers 10 bases. Germline V CDR1 and CDR2: MGHRA, YSYEKL. V shed 0 bases, J shed 8 bases, and the junction held 7 bases outside the gene matches. The CDR3 covers 15 residues. DNA for the CDR3: TGCGCCAGCAGCCAAGACGGGACAGGGGTTTACCAGCAGTACTTC. Protein sequence: CASSQDGTGVYQQYF.

This clone has a single count. This chain joins TRBV7-8 and TRBJ1-2; the match to TRBD1 covers 7 bases. This CDR3 has 15 residues. V shed 5 bases, J shed 3 bases, and the junction held 9 bases outside the gene matches. Germline CDR1 and CDR2: SGHVS and FQNEAQ. CDR3 nucleotides: TGTGCCAGCAGCAAAGAGGGACAGAGGGACTATGGCTACACCTTC. Translation: CASSKEGQRDYGYTF.

This chain joins TRBV5-6 and TRBJ2-1; 12 bases are a match to TRBD1. Germline values: CDR1 SGHDT, CDR2 YYEEEE. CDR3 length equals 14 residues. Unmatched junction bases numbered 4, after V lost 2 bases and J lost 10 bases. Here the CDR3 DNA reads TGTGCCAGCAGCTTAGGGGACAGGGGGCACGAGCAGTTCTTC. Residues: CASSLGDRGHEQFF.

This clone was observed once. The chain is built from TRBV20-1 and TRBJ2-7; TRBD2 agrees at 7 bases. J gave up 2 bases and V 3 bases, and 10 bases lay outside the gene matches. Germline CDR1 is DFQATT and CDR2 is SNEGSKA (reference sequence). This CDR3 has 15 amino acids. Written as DNA, the CDR3 is TGCAGTGCTAGTGGTTCGGCTAGCGGAACCTACGAGCAGTACTTC. Its protein product is CSASGSASGTYEQYF.